A single sample is the source of the 28 T cell receptor beta chains below, sequenced in a study of T-cell reconstitution after alpha-beta-depleted transplantation in children. A library of TCRbeta sequences, prepared with unique molecular identifiers, was generated. In TCRdb, the PCR reads were re-called with MiXCR into one record per CDR3 protein. Counted here are roughly 790,000 distinct CDR3 sequences, about 16% occurring once; the ten biggest clones make up approximately 5%. Specimen: PBMCs, mostly from graft donor cells, collected 360 days after TCRalphabeta/CD19-depleted stem cell transplant. The receptor set was obtained from a male patient younger than 18 who had a stem cell transplant for acute lymphoblastic leukemia, so the T cells may come from the graft donor.

The V and J genes are TRBV10-3 and TRBJ2-7; possibly TRBD2 for D (5 bases). The CDR3 is 14 amino acids. V was shortened by 2 bases and J by 0 bases, with 8 bases between the two germline ends. Germline CDR1 ENHRY, CDR2 SYGVKD. CDR3 sequence reads: CAISEAGDSYEQYF. DNA for the CDR3: TGTGCCATCAGTGAGGCCGGGGACTCCTACGAGCAGTACTTC.

The chain uses TRBV7-9 and TRBJ2-7; the D gene is possibly TRBD1 (5 bases). Germline CDR1 is SEHNR and CDR2 is FQNEAQ (reference sequence). CDR3 length equals 14 residues. Between the trimmed V and J ends, which lost 2 bases and 5 bases, there was a span of 13 bases. The CDR3 protein is CASSLKGWGHEQYF. In DNA, the CDR3 is TGTGCCAGCAGCTTAAAGGGGTGGGGTCACGAGCAGTACTTC.

There are a few counts of this clonotype. The chain carries TRBV5-1 and TRBJ2-7; a weak D match, TRBD2 (5 bases). The CDR3 runs 11 residues. Germline CDR1 SGHRS, CDR2 YFSETQ. V dropped 5 bases and J dropped 6 bases, with 9 bases sitting between them. CDR3: CASRGVTEQYF. The DNA for the CDR3 is TGCGCCAGCAGGGGAGTCACCGAGCAGTACTTC.

In this sample, this clonotype turned up many times. The chain employs TRBV4-1 and TRBJ2-1, with D hard to call. Per germline, CDR1 MGHRA and CDR2 YSYEKL. The CDR3 runs 15 residues. Trimming left V 4 bases short and J 0 bases short, with 10 bases between. The DNA for the CDR3 is TGCGCCAGCAGCCTAATTTCGAGCTCCTACAATGAGCAGTTCTTC. This translates into CASSLISSSYNEQFF.

This clonotype has just a few counts. The rearrangement links TRBV4-1 to TRBJ2-7; the match to TRBD2 covers 16 bases. Trimming at V came to 4 bases and at J to 5 bases, leaving 5 bases not matched to a gene. The CDR3 is 16 amino acids. Germline CDR1 reads MGHRA; CDR2 reads YSYEKL. CDR3 nucleotides: TGCGCCAGCAGCCCGGGGACTAGCGGGAGGGTAAACGAGCAGTACTTC. Translating it yields CASSPGTSGRVNEQYF.

The chain carries TRBV6-5 and TRBJ1-1; D possibly corresponds to TRBD1 (6 bases). The V end was cut by 2 bases, the J end by 10 bases, with 14 bases between. The V gene's germline CDR1 is MNHEY and CDR2 SVGAGI. The CDR3 is 13 amino acids. The chain's CDR3 is CASSYPGGAAAFF. CDR3 nucleotides: TGTGCCAGCAGTTACCCTGGGGGGGCGGCAGCTTTCTTT.

This clonotype showed up just a few times. The chain couples TRBV24-1 to TRBJ2-5; D is unresolved. CDR1 is KGHDR, CDR2 SFDVKD, per germline. The CDR3 spans 11 residues. V was cut by 5 bases and J by 6 bases, with 6 bases left in between. CDR3 loop: CATSAGKTQYF. The CDR3, as DNA: TGTGCCACCAGTGCTGGAAAGACCCAGTACTTC.

V and J are TRBV18 and TRBJ1-5; D is possibly TRBD1 (5 bases). Germline CDR1 reads KGHSH; CDR2 reads LQKENI. This CDR3 is built from 14 residues. V was shortened by 4 bases and J by 1 base, with 8 bases between the two germline ends. The CDR3 region has the DNA TGTGCCAGCTCACGGGGGATGAGCAATCAGCCCCAGCATTTT. It yields the protein CASSRGMSNQPQHF.

The chain carries TRBV13 and TRBJ2-2, with a possible D match to TRBD2 (6 bases). The CDR3 has 16 amino acids. Per germline, CDR1 PRHDT and CDR2 FYEKMQ (reference sequence). Trimming removed 7 bases from V and 4 bases from J, with 19 bases in between. In DNA, the CDR3 is TGTGCCAGCAATTTCGGAGGGCCGATCGGCACCGGGGAGCTGTTTTTT. Encoded protein: CASNFGGPIGTGELFF.

This clonotype was counted between two and nine times. The V call is TRBV15, the J call TRBJ2-7; 8 bases fit TRBD2. Per the germline V gene, CDR1 is LNHNV and CDR2 is YYDKDF (reference sequence). The CDR3 spans 14 residues. V shed 4 bases and J 3 bases; nucleotides not matched to a gene: 5. This CDR3 is CATSISGINYEQYF. CDR3 in DNA: TGTGCCACCAGCATTAGCGGGATTAACTACGAGCAGTACTTC.

The chain recombines TRBV9 with TRBJ2-1; D is possibly TRBD2 (6 bases). Per the germline V gene, CDR1 is SGDLS and CDR2 is YYNGEE. With 0 bases removed from V and 6 bases from J, the gap between germline ends came to 10 bases. The CDR3 is made up of 14 amino acids. CDR3 nucleotide sequence: TGTGCCAGCAGCGTAGATTACGGGAGCAATGAGCAGTTCTTC. Protein sequence: CASSVDYGSNEQFF.

The sample holds a few counts of this clonotype. This sequence joins TRBV6-1 and TRBJ1-1, with D possibly TRBD1 on 6 matching bases. The CDR3 totals 15 residues. The germline CDR1 and CDR2 sequences are MNHNS and SASEGT. Trimming left V 6 bases short and J 4 bases short, with 18 bases between. In nucleotides, the CDR3 is TGTGCCAGCAGAGTTTTGACACCCAGGGGCACTGAAGCTTTCTTT. This translates into CASRVLTPRGTEAFF.

The chain joins TRBV29-1 to TRBJ2-1, with D possibly being TRBD1 or TRBD2 (6 bases each). The V end lost 0 bases, the J end lost 3 bases, and 12 bases lay between the germline ends. CDR1 SQVTM and CDR2 ANQGSEA come from the germline V gene. The length of the CDR3 is 15 residues. The CDR3 protein is CSVEDRGRFYNEQFF. The CDR3 DNA reads as TGCAGCGTTGAAGATCGGGGGCGGTTCTACAATGAGCAGTTCTTC.

V is TRBV5-1 and J is TRBJ2-7; D possibly corresponds to TRBD1 (6 bases). From germline, CDR1 is SGHRS and CDR2 YFSETQ. The CDR3 contains 15 residues. Trimming left V 2 bases short and J 0 bases short, with 12 bases between. For the CDR3, the DNA is TGCGCCAGCAGCTTTAGGGACATTCGCTCCTACGAGCAGTACTTC. Encoded protein: CASSFRDIRSYEQYF.

The rearrangement links TRBV7-2 to TRBJ2-1, with 13 positions matching TRBD2. V lost 1 base, J lost 7 bases, and 4 bases stayed unmatched. Germline lookup yields CDR1 SGHTA and CDR2 FQGNSA. The CDR3 has 16 residues. CDR3 loop: CASSLGGTSGINEQFF. The CDR3 nucleotides are TGTGCCAGCAGCTTAGGGGGGACTAGCGGGATAAATGAGCAGTTCTTC.

Only a few counts were recorded for this clonotype. The V gene is TRBV4-1, the J gene TRBJ2-1, with 9 bases aligning to TRBD2. CDR3 size: 15 residues. CDR1 is MGHRA and CDR2 is YSYEKL in the germline V gene. V lost 7 bases and J lost 7; bases outside the gene matches: 11. The CDR3 reads CASKLGREGRNEQFF. DNA for the CDR3: TGCGCCAGCAAACTCGGGCGGGAGGGCCGAAATGAGCAGTTCTTC.

J is TRBJ2-3 and V is TRBV29-1, with TRBD1 matching over 9 bases. Germline CDR1 is SQVTM and CDR2 is ANQGSEA. Trimming took 7 bases from V and 1 from J; bases not matched to a gene: 0. The CDR3 is made up of 12 amino acids. CDR3 sequence (DNA): TGCAGCGGGACAGGGGGCACAGATACGCAGTATTTT. The encoded protein is CSGTGGTDTQYF.

This clonotype was counted at least ten times. The V and J genes are TRBV29-1 and TRBJ2-4; unclear D gene. CDR3 length: 13 residues. Trimming shortened V by 4 bases and J by 1 base, and 8 bases separated the two germline ends. Germline assignment: CDR1 SQVTM and CDR2 ANQGSEA. Written as DNA, the CDR3 is TGCAGCGTTGGGCCAGCCGCCAAAAACATTCAGTACTTC. Translating it yields CSVGPAAKNIQYF.

This clonotype was observed a few times. CDR3 residues: CASSPKDRVFTGELFF. DNA for the CDR3: TGTGCCAGCAGCCCGAAGGACAGGGTTTTCACCGGGGAGCTGTTTTTT. The J gene is TRBJ2-2, the V gene TRBV5-6; 8 positions agree with TRBD1. This CDR3 has 16 residues. Germline-derived CDR1 and CDR2 are SGHDT and YYEEEE. V lost 4 bases, J lost 4 bases, and 9 bases stayed unmatched.

This clonotype came up a few times. V is TRBV20-1 and J is TRBJ1-2; D not resolved. Germline V gene data show CDR1 as DFQATT and CDR2 as SNEGSKA (reference sequence). The CDR3 consists of 9 residues. Trimming left V 7 bases short and J 7 bases short, with 7 bases between. The CDR3 spells CSVPGGYTF. The CDR3 bases are TGCAGTGTTCCCGGTGGCTACACCTTC.

V and J are TRBV12-3 or TRBV12-4 and TRBJ2-2; 11 bases map to TRBD2. The junction had 3 bases not matched to a gene; V was cut back by 2 bases and J by 4 bases. The CDR3 is 16 amino acids. The CDR3: CASSLWTSGFTGELFF. The CDR3 nucleotides read TGTGCCAGCAGTTTATGGACTAGCGGGTTCACCGGGGAGCTGTTTTTT.

There are many counts of this clonotype. CDR3 coding DNA: TGTGCCAGCAGTTTAATGGGCAATCAGCCCCAGCATTTT. Its protein is CASSLMGNQPQHF. This chain uses TRBV27 with TRBJ1-5; D remains unclear. The CDR3 spans 13 residues. CDR1 is MNHEY and CDR2 is SMNVEV in the germline V gene (reference sequence). Trimming stripped 2 bases from V and 2 bases from J, with 4 bases between.

Worth noting for this clonotype: At one of its ends the junction is not consistent with the germline gene, which may arise from a read error. The genes are TRBV12-3 or TRBV12-4 and TRBJ1-5; no clear D. The CDR3 contains 13 residues. The CDR3 bases are TGTGCCAGCATGCGACACGGCAATCAGGCCCAGCATTTT. It codes for CASMRHGNQAQHF.

V gene TRBV15 combines with J gene TRBJ2-5, with 8 bases fitting TRBD1. The CDR3 extends over 17 amino acids. V lost 1 base and J lost 5; bases outside the gene matches: 12. Germline-derived CDR1 and CDR2 are LNHNV and YYDKDF (reference sequence). In nucleotides, the CDR3 is TGTGCCACCAGCAGAGTACTTGCAGGGGGCGCGGGGGAGACCCAGTACTTC. As protein: CATSRVLAGGAGETQYF.

The CDR3 is CASSYRAENIQYF. The CDR3 DNA sequence: TGCGCCAGCAGTTACCGGGCGGAGAACATTCAGTACTTC. This chain links TRBV5-1 with TRBJ2-4; D unresolved. The CDR3 spans 13 residues. Germline CDR1 is SGHRS and CDR2 is YFSETQ. V was trimmed by 5 bases and J by 7 bases, leaving 13 bases between them.

This clonotype has only a few counts. The chain uses TRBV6-5 and TRBJ2-7, with 8 bases fitting TRBD1. This CDR3 comprises 14 residues. Germline CDR1 reads MNHEY; CDR2 reads SVGAGI. V was pared by 0 bases and J by 5 bases, with 3 bases of the junction left unmatched. CDR3 residues: CASSYSTTGDEQYF. The CDR3 DNA reads as TGTGCCAGCAGTTACTCGACGACAGGGGACGAGCAGTACTTC.

This clonotype was picked up many times. The chain joins TRBV27 to TRBJ2-6; D unclear. Looked up from germline, CDR1 is MNHEY and CDR2 is SMNVEV (reference sequence). The CDR3 has 13 residues. Trimming shortened V by 2 bases and J by 4 bases, and 3 bases separated the two germline ends. This chain's CDR3 is CASSLHGANVLTF. The DNA for the CDR3 is TGTGCCAGCAGTTTACACGGGGCCAACGTCCTGACTTTC.

The rearrangement uses TRBV4-2 and TRBJ1-1; 11 nucleotides agree with TRBD1. Losses at the gene ends were 1 base for V and 0 bases for J; bases not matched to a gene: 19. Per germline, CDR1 LGHNA and CDR2 YNFKEQ. The CDR3 has 22 amino acids. The CDR3 coding sequence is TGTGCCAGCAGCCAAGTAGTCGGACAGGGGGCGCGACTCTTTCACATGAACACTGAAGCTTTCTTT. It yields the protein CASSQVVGQGARLFHMNTEAFF.